The clone carrying this T cell receptor (beta chain) was seen only a few times. Its target is unknown. Noted treatment: roughly 11-day PBMC culture with coronavirus spike peptide pools or control peptides (ViraFEST assay). This sample is drawn from a study of vaccination and CD4 T cells after COVID-19. Trimming took 3 bases from V and 0 from J, leaving 18 bases between them. The CDR3 has 19 residues. Looked up from germline, CDR1 is SGHVS and CDR2 is FQNEAQ. With the Oncomine TCR Beta short-read assay, DNA from cultured CD4+ T cells was sequenced. The source of extracted genomic DNA was cultured CD4+ T cells. TCRdb redid the calling of the PCR reads with MiXCR, one entry per CDR3 protein. The sample contains 13,000 to 15,000 distinct CDR3 sequences, about 26% of which appear only once.

This clonotype was obtained from a human donor who had recovered from COVID-19. The sequencing input was CD4+ T cells from blood, cultured in vitro. The gene calls are TRBV7-8 and TRBJ2-6; possibly TRBD1 for D (6 bases). CDR3 sequence reads: CASSFSSTGSYSGANVLTF. The CDR3 coding sequence is TGTGCCAGCAGCTTCTCGTCGACAGGATCGTACTCTGGGGCCAACGTCCTGACTTTC.